What follows are 2 T cell receptor beta chains derived from one specimen sequenced in a study of blood T cell repertoires in COVID-19. Only in-frame clones appear in the TCRdb table, and some are missing; sequencing was by immunoSEQ multiplex PCR. The sample has almost 90,000 clones; about 87% are singletons. The material sequenced was peripheral blood. The receptors were gathered from a man at least 80 years old with acute or convalescent COVID-19.

The CDR3 bases are TGTGCCAGCAGCTTCCCATATACAGGGGGCGATTCACCCCTCCACTTT. Protein: CASSFPYTGGDSPLHF. V usage is TRBV7-9 and J usage is TRBJ1-6; 9 nucleotides match TRBD1. Per the germline V gene, CDR1 is SEHNR and CDR2 is FQNEAQ (reference sequence). The trim removed 3 bases at V and 8 bases at J, leaving 8 bases unmatched. CDR3 length: 16 amino acids.

This chain uses TRBV27 with TRBJ1-2; 7 bases align to TRBD1. The CDR3 extends over 14 amino acids. From germline, CDR1 is MNHEY and CDR2 SMNVEV (reference sequence). V was pared by 5 bases and J by 3 bases, with 6 bases of the junction left unmatched. CDR3 bases: TGTGCCAGCAGTCACCAGGGGGGCCACTATGGCTACACCTTC. Protein sequence: CASSHQGGHYGYTF.